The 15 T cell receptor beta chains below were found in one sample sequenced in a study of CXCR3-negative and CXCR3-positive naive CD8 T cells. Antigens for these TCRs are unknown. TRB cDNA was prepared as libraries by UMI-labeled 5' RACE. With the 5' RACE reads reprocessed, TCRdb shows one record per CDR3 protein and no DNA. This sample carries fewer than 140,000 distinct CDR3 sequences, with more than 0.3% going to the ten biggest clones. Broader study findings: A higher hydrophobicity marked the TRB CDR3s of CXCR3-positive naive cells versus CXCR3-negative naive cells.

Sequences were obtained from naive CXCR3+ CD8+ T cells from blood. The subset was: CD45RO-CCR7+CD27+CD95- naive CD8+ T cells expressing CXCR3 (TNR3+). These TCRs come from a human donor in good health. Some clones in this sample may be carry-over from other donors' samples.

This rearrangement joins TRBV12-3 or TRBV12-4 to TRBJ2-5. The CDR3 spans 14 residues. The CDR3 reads CASSASVKQETQYF.

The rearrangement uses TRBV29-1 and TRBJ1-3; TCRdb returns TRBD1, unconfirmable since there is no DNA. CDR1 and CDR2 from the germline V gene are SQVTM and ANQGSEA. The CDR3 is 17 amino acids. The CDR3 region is CSVEFGEGTGSGNTIYF.

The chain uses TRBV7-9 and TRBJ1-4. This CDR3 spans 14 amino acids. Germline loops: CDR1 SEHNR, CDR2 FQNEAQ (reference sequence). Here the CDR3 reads CASNLIATNEKLFF.

The CDR3 is CASGTSVYNEQFF. V and J are TRBV10-2 and TRBJ2-1; TCRdb returns TRBD2, unconfirmable since there is no DNA. CDR3 length: 13 residues. Germline lookup yields CDR1 WSHSY and CDR2 SAAADI.

This chain's CDR3 is CASSEASAGVYGYTF. V is TRBV2 and J is TRBJ1-2. The length of the CDR3 is 15 residues. From germline, CDR1 is SNHLY and CDR2 FYNNEI.

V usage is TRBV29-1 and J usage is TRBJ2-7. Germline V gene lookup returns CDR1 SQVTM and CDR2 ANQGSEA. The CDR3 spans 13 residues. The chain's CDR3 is CSVRISGDYEQYF.

CDR3 in amino acids: CASSRGGLAGVTDTQYF. The chain recombines TRBV7-9 with TRBJ2-3; TCRdb reports TRBD2, a call that lacks DNA to check it against. The CDR3 is 17 amino acids. Germline lookup yields CDR1 SEHNR and CDR2 FQNEAQ (reference sequence).

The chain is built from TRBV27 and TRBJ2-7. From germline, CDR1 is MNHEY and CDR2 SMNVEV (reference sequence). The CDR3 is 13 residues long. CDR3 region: CASRTVISYEQYF.

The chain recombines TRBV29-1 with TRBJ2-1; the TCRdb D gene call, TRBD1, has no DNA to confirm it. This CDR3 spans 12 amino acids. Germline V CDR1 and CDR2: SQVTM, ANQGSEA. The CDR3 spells CSVVGRGYEQFF.

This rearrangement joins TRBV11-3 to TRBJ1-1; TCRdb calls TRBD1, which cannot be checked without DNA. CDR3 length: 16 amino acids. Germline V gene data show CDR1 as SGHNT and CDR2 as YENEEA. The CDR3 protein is CASSPFDRGANKGAFF.

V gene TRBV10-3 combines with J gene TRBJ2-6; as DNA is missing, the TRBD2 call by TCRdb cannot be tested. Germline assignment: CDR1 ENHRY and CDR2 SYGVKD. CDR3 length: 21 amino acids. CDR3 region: CAINREGLAGTSSSGANVLTF.

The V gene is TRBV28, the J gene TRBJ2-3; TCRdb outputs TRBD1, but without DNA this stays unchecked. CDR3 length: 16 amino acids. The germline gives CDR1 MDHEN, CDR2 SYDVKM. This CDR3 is CASSLTLTGYTDTQYF.

The chain's CDR3 is CSVGGGGSTGPHGYTF. J is TRBJ1-2 and V is TRBV29-1; the TCRdb call, TRBD1, lacks DNA for checking. Per the germline V gene, CDR1 is SQVTM and CDR2 is ANQGSEA. This CDR3 region has 16 residues.

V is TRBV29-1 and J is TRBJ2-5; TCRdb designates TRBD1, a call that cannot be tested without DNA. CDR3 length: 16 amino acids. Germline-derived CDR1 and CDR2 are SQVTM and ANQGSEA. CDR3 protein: CSVPDERGTPRETQYF.

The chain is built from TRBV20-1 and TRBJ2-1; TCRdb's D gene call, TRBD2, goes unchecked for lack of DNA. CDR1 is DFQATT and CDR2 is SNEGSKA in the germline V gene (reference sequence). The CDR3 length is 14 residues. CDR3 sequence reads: CSARTSGDYNEQFF.